This TCR beta chain was documented in a study of glioma-infiltrating T cells after dendritic cell vaccination. Input was roughly 2.2 ug genomic DNA, or all available if less. Sequenced by immunoSEQ multiplex PCR; TCRdb stores in-frame clones only, minus some. The table records 85,000 to 100,000 clones, 65% to 85% of them present only once. Stated time point: after dendritic cell vaccination, including at tumor progression/relapse. The V gene's germline CDR1 is SGDLS and CDR2 YYNGEE. There are 17 residues in the CDR3. V lost 3 bases, J lost 5 bases, and 15 bases stayed unmatched. The sample was blood, taken after dendritic cell vaccination. The clonotype comes from a human donor with glioblastoma. This sequence joins TRBV9 and TRBJ1-2; 8 positions agree with TRBD1. The CDR3 DNA reads as TGTGCCAGCAGCGCCAGCGTGATTGGACAGGGCAAATATGGCTACACCTTC. This codes for CASSASVIGQGKYGYTF.